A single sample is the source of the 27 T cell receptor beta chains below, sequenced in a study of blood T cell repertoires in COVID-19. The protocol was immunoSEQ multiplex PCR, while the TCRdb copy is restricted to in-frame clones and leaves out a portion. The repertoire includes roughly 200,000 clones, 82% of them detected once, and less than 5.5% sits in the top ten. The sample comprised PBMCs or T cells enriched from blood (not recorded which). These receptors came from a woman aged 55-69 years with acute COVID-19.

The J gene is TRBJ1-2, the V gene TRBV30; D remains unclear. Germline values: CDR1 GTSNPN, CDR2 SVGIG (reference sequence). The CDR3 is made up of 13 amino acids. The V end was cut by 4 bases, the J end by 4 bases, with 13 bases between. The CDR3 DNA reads TGTGCCTGGACTCGTGGCAGGCTCTATGGCTACACCTTC. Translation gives CAWTRGRLYGYTF.

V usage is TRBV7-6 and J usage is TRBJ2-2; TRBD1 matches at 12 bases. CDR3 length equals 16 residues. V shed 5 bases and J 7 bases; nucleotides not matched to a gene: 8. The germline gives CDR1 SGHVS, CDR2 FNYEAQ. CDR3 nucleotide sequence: TGTGCCAGCAGCCTGCTGGGACAGGGGGCCGTCGGGGAGCTGTTTTTT. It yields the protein CASSLLGQGAVGELFF.

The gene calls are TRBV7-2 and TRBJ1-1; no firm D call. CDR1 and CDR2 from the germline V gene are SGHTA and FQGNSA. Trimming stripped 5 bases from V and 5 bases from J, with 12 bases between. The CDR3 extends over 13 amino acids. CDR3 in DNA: TGTGCCAGCAGCGGACTTATTAATACTGAAGCTTTCTTT. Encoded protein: CASSGLINTEAFF.

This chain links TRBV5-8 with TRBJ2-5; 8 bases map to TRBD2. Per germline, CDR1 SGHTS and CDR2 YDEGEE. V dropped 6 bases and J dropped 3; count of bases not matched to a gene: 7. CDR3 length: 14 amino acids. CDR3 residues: CASTISGVKETQYF. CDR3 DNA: TGTGCCAGCACCATTAGCGGGGTCAAAGAGACCCAGTACTTC.

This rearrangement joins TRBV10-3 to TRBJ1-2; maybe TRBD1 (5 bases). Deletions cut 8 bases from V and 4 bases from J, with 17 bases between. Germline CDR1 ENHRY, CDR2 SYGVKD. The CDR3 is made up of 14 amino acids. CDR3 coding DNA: TGTGCCATCCGGATGGCGGGGGGGAGCTATGGCTACACCTTC. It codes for CAIRMAGGSYGYTF.

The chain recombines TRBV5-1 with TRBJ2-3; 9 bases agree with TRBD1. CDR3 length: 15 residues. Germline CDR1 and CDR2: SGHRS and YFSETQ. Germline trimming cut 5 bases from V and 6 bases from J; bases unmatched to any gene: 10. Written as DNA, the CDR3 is TGCGCCAGCAGACAGGCCGGACAGGGGTGGGATACGCAGTATTTT. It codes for CASRQAGQGWDTQYF.

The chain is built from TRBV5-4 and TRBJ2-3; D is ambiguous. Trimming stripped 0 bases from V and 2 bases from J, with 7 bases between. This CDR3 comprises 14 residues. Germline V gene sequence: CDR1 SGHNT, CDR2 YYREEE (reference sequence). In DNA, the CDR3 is TGTGCCAGCAGCTTGGCGGTTTACACAGATACGCAGTATTTT. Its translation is CASSLAVYTDTQYF. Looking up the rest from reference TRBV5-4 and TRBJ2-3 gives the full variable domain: ETGVTQSPTHLIKTRGQQVTLRCSSQSGHNTVSWYQQALGQGPQFIFQYYREEENGRGNFPPRFSGLQFPNYSSELNVNALELDDSALYLCASSLAVYTDTQYFGPGTRLTVL.

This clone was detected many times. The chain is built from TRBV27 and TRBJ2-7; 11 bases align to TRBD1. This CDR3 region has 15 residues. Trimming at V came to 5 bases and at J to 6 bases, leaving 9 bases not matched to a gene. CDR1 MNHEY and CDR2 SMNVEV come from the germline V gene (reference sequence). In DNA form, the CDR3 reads TGTGCCAGCAGTGAGGGTCCGGGACAGGGGGGCGAGCAGTACTTC. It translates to CASSEGPGQGGEQYF.

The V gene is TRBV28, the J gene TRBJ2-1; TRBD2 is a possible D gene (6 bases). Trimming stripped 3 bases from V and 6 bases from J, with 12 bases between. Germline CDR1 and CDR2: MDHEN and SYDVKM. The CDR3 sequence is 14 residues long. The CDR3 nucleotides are TGTGCCAGCAGTTTGACTAGAATCCTCAATGAGCAGTTCTTC. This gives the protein CASSLTRILNEQFF.

Written as DNA, the CDR3 is TGTGCCAGCAGTTACGGACTAGTTTACGAGCAGTACGTC. This translates into CASSYGLVYEQYV. J is TRBJ2-7 and V is TRBV6-2 or TRBV6-3; TRBD2 matches 7 bases. The germline V gene has CDR1 MNHEY and CDR2 SVGEGT. Trimming took 2 bases from V and 4 from J; bases not matched to a gene: 2. The CDR3 totals 13 residues.

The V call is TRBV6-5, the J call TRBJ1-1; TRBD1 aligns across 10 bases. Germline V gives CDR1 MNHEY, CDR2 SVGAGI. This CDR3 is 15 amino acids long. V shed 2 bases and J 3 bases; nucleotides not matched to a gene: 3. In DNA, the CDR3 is TGTGCCAGCAGTTACCCGGACAGGGGGGACACTGAAGCTTTCTTT. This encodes CASSYPDRGDTEAFF.

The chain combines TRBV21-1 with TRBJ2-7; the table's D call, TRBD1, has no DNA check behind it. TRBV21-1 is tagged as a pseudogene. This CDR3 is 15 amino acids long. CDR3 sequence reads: CASSIETGVFYEQYV. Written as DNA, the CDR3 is TGTGCCAGCAGCATAGAGACAGGGGTATTCTACGAGCAGTACGTC.

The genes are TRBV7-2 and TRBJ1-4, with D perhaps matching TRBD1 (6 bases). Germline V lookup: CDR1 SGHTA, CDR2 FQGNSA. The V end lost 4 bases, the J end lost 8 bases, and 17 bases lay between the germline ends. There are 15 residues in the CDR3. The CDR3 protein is CASSSLGRGGEKLFF. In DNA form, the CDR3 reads TGTGCCAGCAGCTCGCTCGGCAGGGGCGGCGAAAAACTGTTTTTT.

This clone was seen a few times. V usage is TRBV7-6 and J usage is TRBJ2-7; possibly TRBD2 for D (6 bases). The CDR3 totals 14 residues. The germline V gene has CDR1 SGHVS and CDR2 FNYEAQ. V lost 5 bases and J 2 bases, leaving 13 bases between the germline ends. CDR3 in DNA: TGTGCCAGCAGCCCCGGGACTTACACCTACGAGCAGTACTTC. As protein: CASSPGTYTYEQYF.

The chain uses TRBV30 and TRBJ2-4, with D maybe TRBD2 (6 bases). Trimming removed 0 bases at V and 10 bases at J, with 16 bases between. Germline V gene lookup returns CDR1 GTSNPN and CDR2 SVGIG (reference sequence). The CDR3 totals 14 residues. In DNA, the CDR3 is TGTGCCTGGAGTGTCTCTCGTCTTCGGGGGATTCAGTACTTC. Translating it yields CAWSVSRLRGIQYF.

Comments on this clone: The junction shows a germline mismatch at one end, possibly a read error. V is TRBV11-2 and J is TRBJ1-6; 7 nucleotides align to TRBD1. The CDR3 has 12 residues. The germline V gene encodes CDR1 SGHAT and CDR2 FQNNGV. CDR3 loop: CASSRQGLKKEF. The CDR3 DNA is TGTGCCAGCAGCCGACAGGGCCTGAAAAAAGAATTT.

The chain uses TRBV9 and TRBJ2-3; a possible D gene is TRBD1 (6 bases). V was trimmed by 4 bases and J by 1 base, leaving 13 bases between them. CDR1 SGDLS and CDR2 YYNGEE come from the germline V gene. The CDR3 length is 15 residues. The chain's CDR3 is CASSSPDSRTDTQYF. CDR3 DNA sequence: TGTGCCAGCAGCTCACCGGACAGCCGCACAGATACGCAGTATTTT.

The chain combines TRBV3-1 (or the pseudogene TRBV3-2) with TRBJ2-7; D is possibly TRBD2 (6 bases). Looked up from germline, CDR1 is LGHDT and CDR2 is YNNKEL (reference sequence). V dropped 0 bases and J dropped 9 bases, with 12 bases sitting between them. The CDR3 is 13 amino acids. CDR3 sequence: CASSQDCQGGQYV. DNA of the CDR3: TGTGCCAGCAGCCAAGACTGCCAGGGAGGGCAGTACGTC.

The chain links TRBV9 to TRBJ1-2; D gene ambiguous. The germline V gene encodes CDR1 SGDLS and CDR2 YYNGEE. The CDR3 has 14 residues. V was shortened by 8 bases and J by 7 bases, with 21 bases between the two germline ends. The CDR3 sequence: CASGSLRRVGGYTF. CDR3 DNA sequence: TGTGCCAGTGGCTCCCTCAGGAGGGTTGGTGGCTACACCTTC.

The CDR3 is CASSISGRTYYEQYF. Here the CDR3 DNA reads TGTGCCAGTAGTATCAGCGGGAGGACCTACTACGAGCAGTACTTC. V usage is TRBV19 and J usage is TRBJ2-7; 9 positions match TRBD2. The CDR3 sequence is 15 residues long. Trimming cost V 3 bases and J 3 bases; bases outside gene matches: 6. Germline CDR1 reads LNHDA; CDR2 reads SQIVND (reference sequence). The whole variable domain, remainder taken from reference TRBV19 and TRBJ2-7, is DGGITQSPKYLFRKEGQNVTLSCEQNLNHDAMYWYRQDPGQGLRLIYYSQIVNDFQKGDIAEGYSVSREKKESFPLTVTSAQKNPTAFYLCASSISGRTYYEQYFGPGTRLTVT.

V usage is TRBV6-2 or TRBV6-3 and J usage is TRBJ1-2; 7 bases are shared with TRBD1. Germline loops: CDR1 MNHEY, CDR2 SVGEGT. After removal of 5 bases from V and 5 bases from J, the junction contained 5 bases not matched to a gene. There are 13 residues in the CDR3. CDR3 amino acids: CASSDRDGYGYTF. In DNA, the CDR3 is TGTGCCAGCAGTGACAGGGACGGTTATGGCTACACCTTC.

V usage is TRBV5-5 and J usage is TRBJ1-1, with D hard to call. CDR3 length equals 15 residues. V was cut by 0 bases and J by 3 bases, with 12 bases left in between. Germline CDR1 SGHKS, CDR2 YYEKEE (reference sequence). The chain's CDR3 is CASSLVRGTDTEAFF. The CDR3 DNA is TGTGCCAGCAGCTTGGTGCGGGGTACGGACACTGAAGCTTTCTTT.

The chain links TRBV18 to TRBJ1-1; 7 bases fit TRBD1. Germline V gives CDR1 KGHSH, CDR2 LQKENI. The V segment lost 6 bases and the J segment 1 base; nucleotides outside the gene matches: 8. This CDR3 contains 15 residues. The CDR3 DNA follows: TGTGCCAGCTCTCGCGAACAGGGGAAGAACACTGAAGCTTTCTTT. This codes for CASSREQGKNTEAFF.

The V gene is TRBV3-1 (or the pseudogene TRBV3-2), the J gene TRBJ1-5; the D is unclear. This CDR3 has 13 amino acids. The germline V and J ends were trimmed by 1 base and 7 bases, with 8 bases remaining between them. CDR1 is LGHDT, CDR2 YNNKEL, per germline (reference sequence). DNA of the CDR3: TGTGCCAGCAGCCAAGGCCCCCGGCAGCCCCAGCATTTT. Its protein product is CASSQGPRQPQHF.

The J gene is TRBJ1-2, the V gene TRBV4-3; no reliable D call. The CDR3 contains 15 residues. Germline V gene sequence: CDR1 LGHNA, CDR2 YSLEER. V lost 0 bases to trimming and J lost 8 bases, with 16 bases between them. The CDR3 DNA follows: TGCGCCAGCAGCCAAGATAGATCGGCAGGCTGGGGCTACACCTTC. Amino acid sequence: CASSQDRSAGWGYTF.

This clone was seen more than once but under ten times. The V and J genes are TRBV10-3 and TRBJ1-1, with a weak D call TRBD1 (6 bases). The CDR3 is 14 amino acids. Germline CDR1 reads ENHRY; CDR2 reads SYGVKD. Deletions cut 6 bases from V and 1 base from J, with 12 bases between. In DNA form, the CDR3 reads TGTGCCATCAGCGGAGGCAGGGGGAACACTGAAGCTTTCTTT. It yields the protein CAISGGRGNTEAFF.

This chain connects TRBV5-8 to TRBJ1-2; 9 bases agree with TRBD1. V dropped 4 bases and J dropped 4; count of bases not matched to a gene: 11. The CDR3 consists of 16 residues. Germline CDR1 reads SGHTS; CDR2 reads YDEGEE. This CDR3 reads CASSTFIWDRVYGYTF. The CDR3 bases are TGTGCCAGCAGCACGTTTATCTGGGACAGGGTCTATGGCTACACCTTC.